The entry below gives a single TCR beta chain sequence along with its context. This sample stems from a study of blood T cell repertoires in COVID-19. Study summary: Acute and convalescent COVID-19 specimens originated in the United States, Italy and Spain.

Enrollment of patients from Seattle took place during active infection, with longitudinal follow-up. TCRdb's table, derived via immunoSEQ multiplex PCR, lists solely in-frame clones and lacks some. The sample yields about 180,000 clones, less than 90% seen once. This CDR3 has 13 residues. V was trimmed by 1 base and J by 4 bases, leaving 5 bases between them. This chain links TRBV12-3 or TRBV12-4 with TRBJ2-1; D is unresolved. The source of this sequence is a woman in her 70s with COVID-19, enrolled during active disease. Sequenced material: peripheral blood. In DNA, the CDR3 is TGTGCCAGCAGTTTAGTTCTATACAATGAGCAGTTCTTC. It yields the protein CASSLVLYNEQFF.